A selection of T cell receptor beta chains follows, all from one sample in a study of control samples from healthy donors and cancer patients. TCRdb's copy holds only in-frame clones and misses some; the assay was immunoSEQ multiplex PCR. The data show about 70,000 clones, approximately 89% seen once. The material sequenced was PBMCs. The receptor set was obtained from a woman aged 50 to 65 with head and neck cancer. The CDR3 runs from the conserved cysteine through the conserved F or W. The D gene is left open where the match is weak. Expanded clones get a size class; other rows say once, few or many, or leave the size out.

CDR3: CASILGGASNQPQHF
DNA: TGTGCCAGCATCCTAGGGGGGGCTAGCAATCAGCCCCAGCATTTT
D: NA
size: NA
J: TRBJ1-5
V: TRBV28

CDR3: CAWRPGIYNEQFF
DNA: TGTGCCTGGAGACCCGGGATTTACAATGAGCAGTTCTTC
D: NA
size: NA
J: TRBJ2-1
V: TRBV30

CDR3: CSVRMRTGRNTEAFF
DNA: TGCAGCGTGAGAATGCGGACAGGAAGGAACACTGAAGCTTTCTTT
D: TRBD1
size: NA
J: TRBJ1-1
V: TRBV29-1

CDR3: CSASRTGYEAFF
DNA: TGCAGTGCTAGTCGGACAGGTTACGAAGCTTTCTTT
D: TRBD1
size: once
J: TRBJ1-1
V: TRBV20-1

CDR3: CASSPGGGEQYF
DNA: TGTGCCAGCAGCCCGGGGGGCGGGGAGCAGTACTTC
D: NA
size: NA
J: TRBJ2-7
V: TRBV27

CDR3: CASSANPSSGTAFNEQFF
DNA: TGTGCCAGCAGTGCTAACCCCTCCTCAGGGACAGCCTTCAATGAGCAGTTCTTC
D: TRBD1
size: NA
J: TRBJ2-1
V: TRBV9

CDR3: CASSLAPRADEQFF
DNA: TGTGCCAGCAGCTTAGCTCCGCGGGCGGATGAGCAGTTCTTC
D: NA
size: NA
J: TRBJ2-1
V: TRBV11-2

CDR3: CASSLLTVNSPLHF
DNA: TGTGCCAGCAGCTTGTTAACGGTTAATTCACCCCTCCACTTT
D: NA
size: NA
J: TRBJ1-6
V: TRBV5-7

CDR3: CASSGDPRELFF
DNA: TGTGCCAGCAGTGGGGATCCTCGGGAGCTGTTTTTT
D: NA
size: NA
J: TRBJ2-2
V: TRBV7-3

CDR3: CASTVRRGAGELFF
DNA: TGTGCCAGTACCGTCAGGCGGGGGGCCGGGGAGCTGTTTTTT
D: TRBD2
size: NA
J: TRBJ2-2
V: TRBV19

CDR3: CASTPARLDYGYTF
DNA: TGTGCCAGCACCCCTGCACGGTTGGACTATGGCTACACCTTC
D: NA
size: NA
J: TRBJ1-2
V: TRBV7-8

CDR3: CATSGQNSNQPQHF
DNA: TGTGCCACCTCGGGACAAAATAGCAATCAGCCCCAGCATTTT
D: NA
size: NA
J: TRBJ1-5
V: TRBV24-1

CDR3: CASSHLTGSYEQYF
DNA: TGTGCCAGCAGTCATCTGACAGGTTCCTACGAGCAGTACTTC
D: NA
size: NA
J: TRBJ2-7
V: TRBV6-6

CDR3: CASSHGGADTQYF
DNA: TGTGCCAGCAGCCACGGGGGCGCAGATACGCAGTATTTT
D: NA
size: NA
J: TRBJ2-3
V: TRBV3-1/TRBV3-2

CDR3: CASSPQGRDEKLFF
DNA: TGTGCCAGCTCACCACAGGGTAGAGACGAAAAACTGTTTTTT
D: NA
size: NA
J: TRBJ1-4
V: TRBV18

CDR3: CASSQGITNEKLFF
DNA: TGTGCCAGCAGCCAAGGGATAACTAATGAAAAACTGTTTTTT
D: NA
size: NA
J: TRBJ1-4
V: TRBV7-2

CDR3: CASSQRAEAFF
DNA: TGTGCCAGCAGCCAAAGGGCTGAAGCTTTCTTT
D: NA
size: NA
J: TRBJ1-1
V: TRBV3-1/TRBV3-2

CDR3: CASSPGTSGGRPETQYF
DNA: TGTGCCAGCAGCCCTGGGACTAGCGGGGGCCGACCGGAGACCCAGTACTTC
D: TRBD2
size: NA
J: TRBJ2-5
V: TRBV5-4

CDR3: CASSYDTSEYF
DNA: TGTGCCAGCAGTTACGACACCTCGGAGTACTTC
D: NA
size: NA
J: TRBJ2-7
V: TRBV6-6

CDR3: CASSPLLDQPQHF
DNA: TGTGCCAGCTCACCACTGCTAGATCAGCCCCAGCATTTT
D: NA
size: NA
J: TRBJ1-5
V: TRBV18

CDR3: CASSLDRGDTQYF
DNA: TGCGCCAGCAGCTTGGATCGGGGAGATACGCAGTATTTT
D: NA
size: NA
J: TRBJ2-3
V: TRBV5-1

CDR3: CAISERQGAGNTIYF
DNA: TGTGCCATCAGTGAACGACAGGGGGCAGGAAACACCATATATTTT
D: TRBD1
size: NA
J: TRBJ1-3
V: TRBV10-3

CDR3: CASSYGESSYNEQFF
DNA: TGTGCCAGCAGTTACGGGGAGAGCTCCTACAATGAGCAGTTCTTC
D: NA
size: NA
J: TRBJ2-1
V: TRBV6-5

CDR3: CASRRDRWNTEAFF
DNA: TGTGCCAGCAGGCGAGACAGGTGGAACACTGAAGCTTTCTTT
D: NA
size: NA
J: TRBJ1-1
V: TRBV6-5

CDR3: CASSVGGGGMSTDTQYF
DNA: TGTGCCAGCAGCGTCGGGGGAGGGGGAATGAGCACAGATACGCAGTATTTT
D: NA
size: NA
J: TRBJ2-3
V: TRBV5-6

CDR3: CASSLGQTNTEAFF
DNA: TGTGCCAGCAGCCTGGGACAGACGAACACTGAAGCTTTCTTT
D: TRBD1
size: NA
J: TRBJ1-1
V: TRBV5-4

CDR3: CASSQATGTTEAFF
DNA: TGTGCCAGCAGCCAGGCCACAGGGACCACTGAAGCTTTCTTT
D: NA
size: NA
J: TRBJ1-1
V: TRBV7-2

CDR3: CASSNPGQGGFF
DNA: TGTGCCAGCAGCAACCCTGGACAGGGGGGGTTCTTC
D: TRBD1
size: NA
J: TRBJ2-1
V: TRBV7-2

CDR3: CAWAPTSSQETQYF
DNA: TGTGCCTGGGCCCCTACTAGTTCACAAGAGACCCAGTACTTC
D: NA
size: NA
J: TRBJ2-5
V: TRBV30

CDR3: CASLTRGRAGNTIYF
DNA: TGTGCCAGCCTAACTCGGGGGCGAGCAGGAAACACCATATATTTT
D: NA
size: NA
J: TRBJ1-3
V: TRBV28

CDR3: CASTSIQGGVNSPLHF
DNA: TGTGCCAGCACCTCCATACAGGGTGGCGTTAATTCACCCCTCCACTTT
D: NA
size: NA
J: TRBJ1-6
V: TRBV28

CDR3: CATSRNQGARTDTQYF
DNA: TGTGCCACCAGCAGAAATCAGGGGGCGCGGACAGATACGCAGTATTTT
D: TRBD1
size: NA
J: TRBJ2-3
V: TRBV15

CDR3: CATSLGTAEEKLFF
DNA: TGTGCCACCAGCCTTGGGACGGCGGAGGAAAAACTGTTTTTT
D: NA
size: NA
J: TRBJ1-4
V: TRBV15

CDR3: CASSPGLAGTNTGELFF
DNA: TGTGCCAGCTCACCGGGACTAGCGGGTACGAACACCGGGGAGCTGTTTTTT
D: TRBD2
size: NA
J: TRBJ2-2
V: TRBV18

CDR3: CARRHKDRLISPLHF
DNA: TGTGCCAGAAGGCATAAGGACAGACTAATTTCACCCCTCCACTTT
D: NA
size: NA
J: TRBJ1-6
V: TRBV19

CDR3: CASSQSPQGSPLHF
DNA: TGTGCCAGTAGTCAGTCCCCTCAAGGTTCACCCCTCCACTTT
D: NA
size: NA
J: TRBJ1-6
V: TRBV19

CDR3: CASSRGGASTDTQYF
DNA: TGTGCCAGCAGCCGGGGGGGTGCTAGCACAGATACGCAGTATTTT
D: TRBD2
size: NA
J: TRBJ2-3
V: TRBV7-3

CDR3: CASSPGRGYEQYF
DNA: TGTGCCAGTAGTCCCGGACGGGGCTACGAGCAGTACTTC
D: NA
size: NA
J: TRBJ2-7
V: TRBV19

CDR3: CASSYRQDTYGYTF
DNA: TGTGCCAGCAGTTACAGACAGGATACCTATGGCTACACCTTC
D: NA
size: NA
J: TRBJ1-2
V: TRBV28

CDR3: CASSLWGSVNYGYTF
DNA: TGTGCCAGCAGTTTATGGGGGAGCGTTAACTATGGCTACACCTTC
D: NA
size: NA
J: TRBJ1-2
V: TRBV28

CDR3: CASSLAPGTGVYEQYF
DNA: TGCGCCAGCAGCTTGGCGCCCGGGACAGGGGTCTACGAGCAGTACTTC
D: TRBD1
size: NA
J: TRBJ2-7
V: TRBV5-1

CDR3: CASSLTGQGRTEAFF
DNA: TGCGCCAGCAGCTTGACCGGACAGGGGCGGACTGAAGCTTTCTTT
D: TRBD1
size: NA
J: TRBJ1-1
V: TRBV5-1

CDR3: CATTTGATNEKLFF
DNA: TGTGCCACCACGACAGGGGCAACTAATGAAAAACTGTTTTTT
D: TRBD1
size: NA
J: TRBJ1-4
V: TRBV15

CDR3: CASRTSGGPTDTQYF
DNA: TGTGCCAGCAGAACCAGCGGGGGCCCCACAGATACGCAGTATTTT
D: TRBD2
size: NA
J: TRBJ2-3
V: TRBV28

CDR3: CASSRPGLPEGGYTF
DNA: TGTGCCAGCAGCCGCCCTGGACTTCCCGAGGGTGGCTACACCTTC
D: NA
size: NA
J: TRBJ1-2
V: TRBV6-2/TRBV6-3

CDR3: CASSADGRDIQYF
DNA: TGTGCCAGCAGTGCCGATGGGAGGGACATTCAGTACTTC
D: TRBD2
size: once
J: TRBJ2-4
V: TRBV28

CDR3: CASSFDRGRSYEQYF
DNA: TGTGCCAGCAGTTTTGACAGGGGGAGATCCTACGAGCAGTACTTC
D: TRBD1
size: NA
J: TRBJ2-7
V: TRBV6-5

CDR3: CASSSVWAGQTGELFF
DNA: TGTGCCAGCAGCTCAGTCTGGGCAGGGCAAACCGGGGAGCTGTTTTTT
D: NA
size: few
J: TRBJ2-2
V: TRBV6-2/TRBV6-3